This T cell receptor beta chain was identified in a study of shared clonotypes between healthy human individuals. TCRdb's copy holds only in-frame clones and misses some; the assay was immunoSEQ multiplex PCR. This table has under 600,000 clones, 97% appearing once. V was clipped by 3 bases and J by 7 bases, with 15 bases between them. This CDR3 spans 15 amino acids. CDR1 is WNHNN, CDR2 SYGVQD, per germline (reference sequence). Sequencing used naive CD4+ T cells sorted from blood. The subset: CD45RA+ positively selected. The receptor was isolated from a woman aged 30 to 39 in good health. J is TRBJ2-2 and V is TRBV10-1, with D perhaps matching TRBD1 (6 bases). Here the CDR3 reads CASSDPGTFGGELFF. The CDR3 DNA is TGCGCCAGCAGTGACCCCGGGACATTCGGCGGGGAGCTGTTTTTT.